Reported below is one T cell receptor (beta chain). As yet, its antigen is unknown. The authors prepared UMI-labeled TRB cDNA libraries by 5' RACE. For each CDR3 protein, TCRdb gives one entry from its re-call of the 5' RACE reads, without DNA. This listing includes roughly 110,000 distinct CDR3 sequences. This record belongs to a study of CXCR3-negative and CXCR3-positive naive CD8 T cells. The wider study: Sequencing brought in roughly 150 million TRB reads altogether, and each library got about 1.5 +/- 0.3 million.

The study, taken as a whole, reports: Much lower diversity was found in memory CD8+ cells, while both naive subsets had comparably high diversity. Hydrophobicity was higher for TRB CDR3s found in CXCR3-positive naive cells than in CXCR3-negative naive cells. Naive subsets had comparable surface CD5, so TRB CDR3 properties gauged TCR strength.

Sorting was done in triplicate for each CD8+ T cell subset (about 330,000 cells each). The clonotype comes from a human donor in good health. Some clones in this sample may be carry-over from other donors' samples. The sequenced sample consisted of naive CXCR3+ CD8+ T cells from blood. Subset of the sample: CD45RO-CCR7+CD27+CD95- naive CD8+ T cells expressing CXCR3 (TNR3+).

The CDR3: CASSYRPTTATDTQYF. This chain uses TRBV6-6 with TRBJ2-3. Germline V lookup: CDR1 MNHNY, CDR2 SVGAGI (reference sequence). This CDR3 spans 16 amino acids.